The 32 T cell receptor beta chains listed next were all sequenced from one sample in a study of blood T cell repertoires in COVID-19. The assay was immunoSEQ multiplex PCR, and TCRdb's table has in-frame clones only and misses some. The table shows approximately 230,000 clones, with 70% to 85% occurring only once. The sample taken for sequencing was PBMCs or T cells enriched from blood (not recorded which). The receptors were gathered from a man in his forties who had recovered from COVID-19.

In DNA form, the CDR3 reads TGTGCCAGCAGTCCGTCCCCGGGACTAGCGGGAGGTGATGAGCAGTTCTTC. Its translation: CASSPSPGLAGGDEQFF. The rearrangement uses TRBV2 and TRBJ2-1, with 15 bases identical to TRBD2. V shed 5 bases, J shed 8 bases, and the junction held 10 bases outside the gene matches. The CDR3 is 17 amino acids. The germline CDR1 and CDR2 sequences are SNHLY and FYNNEI.

V is TRBV2 and J is TRBJ1-5; D is perhaps TRBD1 (5 bases). Trimming took off 6 bases at V and 3 bases at J, with 12 bases between the two ends. The CDR3 contains 14 residues. CDR1 is SNHLY and CDR2 is FYNNEI in the germline V gene. The DNA of the CDR3 is TGTGCCAGCAGGGCTGACAGTTTCAATCAGCCCCAGCATTTT. It yields the protein CASRADSFNQPQHF. The whole variable domain, filled in from reference TRBV2 and TRBJ1-5, reads EPEVTQTPSHQVTQMGQEVILRCVPISNHLYFYWYRQILGQKVEFLVSFYNNEISEKSEIFDDQFSVERPDGSNFTLKIRSTKLEDSAMYFCASRADSFNQPQHFGDGTRLSIL.

The chain employs TRBV27 and TRBJ1-6; 7 bases agree with TRBD1. J gave up 14 bases and V 3 bases, and 22 bases lay outside the gene matches. This CDR3 is built from 18 residues. Germline V gives CDR1 MNHEY, CDR2 SMNVEV (reference sequence). Here the CDR3 reads CASSFISGGAGGLSTLHF. The CDR3 bases are TGTGCCAGCAGTTTTATATCTGGGGGTGCAGGGGGACTGTCAACCCTCCACTTT.

This clone was seen a few times. The gene calls are TRBV30 and TRBJ1-3; D remains ambiguous. The V end was cut by 0 bases, the J end by 5 bases, with 8 bases between. Looked up from germline, CDR1 is GTSNPN and CDR2 is SVGIG (reference sequence). The CDR3 has 13 residues. The CDR3 loop is CAWSVNSRNTIYF. DNA for the CDR3: TGTGCCTGGAGTGTAAACAGTAGAAACACCATATATTTT.

The rearrangement links TRBV3-1 (or the pseudogene TRBV3-2) to TRBJ2-7, with D possibly matching TRBD1 (5 bases). V was clipped by 3 bases and J by 0 bases, with 9 bases between them. From germline, CDR1 is LGHDT and CDR2 YNNKEL (reference sequence). This CDR3 comprises 14 residues. Here the CDR3 DNA reads TGTGCCAGCAGCCAGACGACAGTCTCCTACGAGCAGTACTTC. Its translation: CASSQTTVSYEQYF.

This sequence joins TRBV3-1 (or the pseudogene TRBV3-2) and TRBJ1-1, with TRBD1 identical over 11 bases. V lost 3 bases, J lost 6 bases, and 6 bases stayed unmatched. CDR1 and CDR2 from the germline V gene are LGHDT and YNNKEL (reference sequence). There are 15 residues in the CDR3. Here the CDR3 reads CASSHHGQGASEAFF. CDR3 DNA sequence: TGTGCCAGCAGCCACCATGGACAGGGGGCGTCTGAAGCTTTCTTT.

This clone was observed a handful of times. This chain links TRBV2 with TRBJ2-7; D unresolved. Germline CDR1 is SNHLY and CDR2 is FYNNEI. The V end was cut by 5 bases, the J end by 4 bases, with 6 bases between. This CDR3 comprises 11 residues. The CDR3 region is CASSNKYEQYF. CDR3 DNA: TGTGCCAGCAGTAACAAATACGAGCAGTACTTC.

With regard to this clone: This sample includes further DNA sequences coding for the same CDR3. This chain joins TRBV7-2 and TRBJ1-1, with D perhaps TRBD1 (5 bases). Trimming removed 3 bases from V and 1 base from J, with 9 bases in between. Germline V gives CDR1 SGHTA, CDR2 FQGNSA. CDR3 length: 14 amino acids. CDR3 protein: CASSFQGGNTEAFF. The DNA for the CDR3 is TGTGCCAGCAGCTTTCAGGGAGGGAACACTGAAGCTTTCTTT. The full variable domain, with the rest looked up from reference TRBV7-2 and TRBJ1-1, is GAGVSQSPSNKVTEKGKDVELRCDPISGHTALYWYRQSLGQGLEFLIYFQGNSAPDKSGLPSDRFSAERTGGSVSTLTIQRTQQEDSAVYLCASSFQGGNTEAFFGQGTRLTVV.

V gene TRBV5-6 combines with J gene TRBJ2-3, with TRBD2 matching 7 bases. V lost 1 base and J lost 1; bases outside the gene matches: 9. The CDR3 is made up of 17 amino acids. Germline V gene data show CDR1 as SGHDT and CDR2 as YYEEEE. This CDR3 is CASSLTVRGEGTDTQYF. The CDR3 coding sequence is TGTGCCAGCAGCTTGACGGTCCGGGGGGAGGGCACAGATACGCAGTATTTT. The full variable domain, with the rest looked up from reference TRBV5-6 and TRBJ2-3, is DAGVTQSPTHLIKTRGQQVTLRCSPKSGHDTVSWYQQALGQGPQFIFQYYEEEERQRGNFPDRFSGHQFPNYSSELNVNALLLGDSALYLCASSLTVRGEGTDTQYFGPGTRLTVL.

The chain combines TRBV12-3 or TRBV12-4 with TRBJ2-3; no reliable D call. CDR3 length equals 13 residues. Trimming stripped 3 bases from V and 2 bases from J, with 6 bases between. Here the CDR3 reads CASSFYSTDTQYF. The CDR3 nucleotides are TGTGCCAGCAGTTTCTACTCCACAGATACGCAGTATTTT.

The rearrangement uses TRBV7-8 and TRBJ2-7; TRBD1 aligns across 12 bases. The CDR3 is 14 residues long. The germline gives CDR1 SGHVS, CDR2 FQNEAQ. The V gene end was trimmed by 3 bases and the J gene end by 6 bases; junction bases not matched to a gene: 3. The CDR3 sequence is CASSFGTGGGEQYF. CDR3 nucleotides: TGTGCCAGCAGCTTCGGGACAGGGGGCGGCGAGCAGTACTTC.

The rearrangement joins TRBV6-5 to TRBJ1-1; D is ambiguous. The V end was cut by 6 bases, the J end by 3 bases, with 11 bases between. Germline V lookup: CDR1 MNHEY, CDR2 SVGAGI. The CDR3 has 13 amino acids. CDR3 nucleotide sequence: TGTGCCAGCAGCCCACTCTCCTACACTGAAGCTTTCTTT. Its protein is CASSPLSYTEAFF.

The V and J genes are TRBV5-1 and TRBJ1-2; a possible D gene is TRBD1 (6 bases). From germline, CDR1 is SGHRS and CDR2 YFSETQ. The CDR3 loop spans 15 amino acids. Trimming took 4 bases from V and 5 from J, leaving 18 bases between them. CDR3 sequence (DNA): TGCGCCAGCAGCATACAGGGCGCAGACAATTATGGCTACACCTTC. Its protein product is CASSIQGADNYGYTF.

The chain joins TRBV30 to TRBJ1-6; maybe TRBD1 (6 bases). V was pared by 5 bases and J by 8 bases, with 19 bases between. The CDR3 has 15 residues. The germline CDR1 and CDR2 sequences are GTSNPN and SVGIG (reference sequence). CDR3 sequence: CAWATGFSADSPLHF. CDR3 sequence (DNA): TGTGCCTGGGCTACAGGGTTCTCGGCGGATTCACCCCTCCACTTT.

The V and J genes are TRBV18 and TRBJ2-3, with D unresolved. The CDR3 is 14 amino acids. CDR1 is KGHSH and CDR2 is LQKENI in the germline V gene. V was cut by 8 bases and J by 1 base, with 13 bases left in between. CDR3 coding DNA: TGTGCCAGCCGAGACGGGTCTCGCACAGATACGCAGTATTTT. It encodes CASRDGSRTDTQYF.

The V gene is TRBV4-1, the J gene TRBJ2-3; unclear D gene. Between the trimmed V and J ends, which lost 4 bases and 2 bases, there was a span of 10 bases. CDR1 is MGHRA and CDR2 is YSYEKL in the germline V gene. The CDR3 consists of 14 residues. The CDR3 coding sequence is TGCGCCAGCAGCCTGAGGCGGTTCACAGATACGCAGTATTTT. This gives the protein CASSLRRFTDTQYF.

V is TRBV11-2 and J is TRBJ2-7, with 10 positions matching TRBD2. The CDR3 has 13 residues. The germline V gene has CDR1 SGHAT and CDR2 FQNNGV. Losses at the gene ends were 8 bases for V and 1 base for J; bases not matched to a gene: 2. The CDR3 loop is CASLLAGSYEQYF. The DNA of the CDR3 is TGTGCCAGCTTACTAGCGGGGTCCTACGAGCAGTACTTC.

The V gene is TRBV7-8, the J gene TRBJ1-4, with 11 bases lining up with TRBD1. This CDR3 is 15 amino acids long. Germline V gene data show CDR1 as SGHVS and CDR2 as FQNEAQ. Trimming took 5 bases from V and 7 from J; bases not matched to a gene: 6. CDR3 protein: CASSHGQGAGEKLFF. The CDR3 DNA is TGTGCCAGCAGCCATGGACAGGGGGCAGGTGAAAAACTGTTTTTT.

Remarks on this clone: Other nucleotide sequences from this sample produce the same CDR3. The chain has TRBV30 and TRBJ1-2; D gene unclear. The germline V and J ends were trimmed by 3 bases and 2 bases, with 4 bases remaining between them. Germline CDR1 and CDR2: GTSNPN and SVGIG (reference sequence). This CDR3 comprises 11 residues. CDR3 protein: CAWRQNYGYTF. The CDR3 nucleotides are TGTGCCTGGAGGCAGAACTATGGCTACACCTTC. Complete variable domain (other parts from reference TRBV30 and TRBJ1-2): SQTIHQWPATLVQPVGSPLSLECTVEGTSNPNLYWYRQAAGRGLQLLFYSVGIGQISSEVPQNLSASRPQDRQFILSSKKLLLSDSGFYLCAWRQNYGYTFGSGTRLTVV.

The chain carries TRBV2 and TRBJ2-2; TRBD2 might be the D (6 bases). The CDR3 is 13 residues long. The V gene lost 10 bases and the J gene lost 5 bases, with 14 bases spanning the gap. Germline V gene sequence: CDR1 SNHLY, CDR2 FYNNEI. The CDR3 sequence: CATRLDNTGELFF. CDR3 coding DNA: TGTGCCACCAGACTAGACAATACCGGGGAGCTGTTTTTT.

This clone was counted a few times. The chain recombines TRBV7-2 with TRBJ2-1; 8 nucleotides line up with TRBD2. Germline V gives CDR1 SGHTA, CDR2 FQGNSA. The CDR3 has 15 amino acids. V shed 7 bases and J 1 base; nucleotides not matched to a gene: 6. CDR3 sequence: CASTGGEGSYNEQFF. CDR3 DNA sequence: TGTGCCAGCACCGGGGGGGAAGGGTCCTACAATGAGCAGTTCTTC.

This clone showed up just a few times. This sequence joins TRBV30 and TRBJ1-1, with D possibly TRBD1 on 5 matching bases. CDR3 length equals 14 residues. V gave up 5 bases and J gave up 5 bases, with 18 bases separating them. Germline lookup yields CDR1 GTSNPN and CDR2 SVGIG (reference sequence). The DNA for the CDR3 is TGTGCCTGGTTAACCGACAGTTATCGGACTGAAGCTTTCTTT. Its translation is CAWLTDSYRTEAFF.

The J gene is TRBJ2-7, the V gene TRBV29-1; the match to TRBD1 covers 7 bases. Germline V lookup: CDR1 SQVTM, CDR2 ANQGSEA. J was trimmed by 5 bases and V by 7 bases; bases with no gene match: 11. The CDR3 is 13 residues long. The CDR3 DNA sequence: TGCAGCGGACAATCACAGGGGATAAACGAGCAGTACTTC. It translates to CSGQSQGINEQYF.

The rearrangement uses TRBV9 and TRBJ2-1; the match to TRBD2 covers 8 bases. V lost 3 bases to trimming and J lost 0 bases; unmatched junction nucleotides: 8. Germline values: CDR1 SGDLS, CDR2 YYNGEE. The CDR3 totals 17 residues. CDR3 residues: CASSGQTSGSSYNEQFF. DNA of the CDR3: TGTGCCAGCAGCGGACAAACTAGCGGCAGCTCCTACAATGAGCAGTTCTTC.

This clone was counted only a few times. This sequence joins TRBV2 and TRBJ1-5; the D gene is possibly TRBD1 (5 bases). Germline values: CDR1 SNHLY, CDR2 FYNNEI. The CDR3 is 14 residues long. Trimming stripped 5 bases from V and 1 base from J, with 9 bases between. The CDR3 protein is CASSTGGSNQPQHF. DNA of the CDR3: TGTGCCAGCAGTACCGGGGGGAGCAATCAGCCCCAGCATTTT.

This clone was found a few times. V is TRBV4-3 and J is TRBJ2-1, with TRBD2 identical over 11 bases. The germline CDR1 and CDR2 sequences are LGHNA and YSLEER. Unmatched junction bases numbered 4, after V lost 0 bases and J lost 6 bases. The CDR3 is made up of 16 amino acids. CDR3 in DNA: TGCGCCAGCAGCCAAGACAGGCTAGCGGGGGGCAATGAGCAGTTCTTC. The encoded protein is CASSQDRLAGGNEQFF.

This clone appeared once. The chain is built from TRBV2 and TRBJ1-1; no firm D call. This CDR3 comprises 15 residues. The germline V and J ends were trimmed by 5 bases and 5 bases, with 18 bases remaining between them. The germline CDR1 and CDR2 sequences are SNHLY and FYNNEI. The CDR3 here is CASSPIPAGYTEAFF. CDR3 nucleotide sequence: TGTGCCAGCAGTCCGATCCCCGCGGGATATACTGAAGCTTTCTTT.

V gene TRBV27 combines with J gene TRBJ1-2, with D perhaps matching TRBD1 (5 bases). CDR3 length: 17 amino acids. The germline V gene has CDR1 MNHEY and CDR2 SMNVEV (reference sequence). Between the trimmed V and J ends, which lost 2 bases and 4 bases, there was a span of 20 bases. The DNA of the CDR3 is TGTGCCAGCAGTTTAAGGGTCGGCGGGGCGGGGATCTATGGCTACACCTTC. Encoded protein: CASSLRVGGAGIYGYTF.

In this sample, this clone turned up a few times. The V call is TRBV7-9, the J call TRBJ1-6, with D possibly TRBD1 on 5 matching bases. The V end lost 7 bases, the J end lost 14 bases, and 12 bases lay between the germline ends. The CDR3 has 11 residues. Germline V lookup: CDR1 SEHNR, CDR2 FQNEAQ (reference sequence). The CDR3: CASTLGGSLHF. The CDR3 nucleotides read TGTGCCAGCACCCTCGGGGGGTCCCTCCACTTT.

The chain joins TRBV30 to TRBJ1-6; D call uncertain. This CDR3 is 14 amino acids long. The V gene lost 1 base and the J gene lost 10 bases, with 14 bases spanning the gap. The germline V gene has CDR1 GTSNPN and CDR2 SVGIG (reference sequence). The CDR3 DNA reads TGTGCCTGGAGTGCAATACAGTCTCACTCACCCCTCCACTTT. It yields the protein CAWSAIQSHSPLHF.

The chain carries TRBV4-2 and TRBJ2-7; no definite D call. The CDR3 has 14 amino acids. The V end was cut by 0 bases, the J end by 4 bases, with 10 bases between. CDR1 is LGHNA, CDR2 YNFKEQ, per germline. Written as DNA, the CDR3 is TGTGCCAGCAGCCAAGATCCCGGAGAGTACGAGCAGTACTTC. Its translation: CASSQDPGEYEQYF.

This clone was recorded only once. V gene TRBV5-6 combines with J gene TRBJ2-7, with D maybe TRBD2 (5 bases). Germline CDR1 SGHDT, CDR2 YYEEEE. V lost 1 base and J lost 4, with 6 bases in between. The CDR3 loop spans 12 amino acids. The CDR3 DNA sequence: TGTGCCAGCAGCTTGACTAGGTACGAGCAGTACTTC. It specifies CASSLTRYEQYF. Full variable domain (missing parts from reference TRBV5-6 and TRBJ2-7): DAGVTQSPTHLIKTRGQQVTLRCSPKSGHDTVSWYQQALGQGPQFIFQYYEEEERQRGNFPDRFSGHQFPNYSSELNVNALLLGDSALYLCASSLTRYEQYFGPGTRLTVT.